This TCR beta chain stems from a study of cytomegalovirus exposure and HLA in healthy donors. Study findings and constraints: Reports credit the classifier with highly specific, highly sensitive diagnosis of cytomegalovirus status. The study designated 160 or so TCR beta chains cytomegalovirus-associated. The tendency of first-cohort TCR clusters to co-occur in the roughly 110 validation repertoires was identified by a subsequent analysis. CMV antigen specificity was confirmed in vitro for three CMV-associated chains.

Germline CDR1 SGDLS, CDR2 YYNGEE. CDR3 length: 14 amino acids. V was pared by 3 bases and J by 7 bases, with 17 bases between. Assay used: immunoSEQ multiplex PCR; TCRdb lists only in-frame clones, some missing. The sample gives more than 85,000 clones, about 92% of which show up once; around 1.8% is in the top ten. Remarks on this clone: The antigen is undetermined.

The chain has TRBV9 and TRBJ2-7; D possibly corresponds to TRBD2 (6 bases). This clonotype was sampled from a woman aged 18 to 35 in good health and CMV-seronegative. The sequenced sample was PBMCs. Here the CDR3 reads CASSDGGVPPEQYF. As DNA, the CDR3 is TGTGCCAGCAGCGACGGGGGAGTGCCGCCTGAGCAGTACTTC.